This T cell receptor (beta chain) was sequenced for a study of spatial heterogeneity in lung cancer. TCRdb re-called the 5' RACE reads with MiXCR, one entry per CDR3 protein. The sample includes 30,000 to 40,000 distinct CDR3 sequences, less than 6.5% of them seen just once. Time point defined: sample taken at primary tumor resection. The CDR3 covers 15 residues. Germline-derived CDR1 and CDR2 are SGHTA and FQGTGA. V trimming: 5 bases; J trimming: 3 bases; junction bases outside the gene matches: 3. The chain carries TRBV7-3 and TRBJ2-5; 13 nucleotides match TRBD2. The sequenced sample was PBMCs, obtained at surgery. The sequence was collected from a female donor with early-stage non-small cell lung cancer. The CDR3 loop reads CASSRGTSGKETQYF. The CDR3 nucleotides read TGTGCCAGCAGCCGTGGGACTAGCGGGAAAGAGACCCAGTACTTC.